The text below deals with one T cell receptor (beta chain). Its antigen is unidentified. Researchers barred patients who had uncontrolled infection, other autoimmune disease, pregnancy or lactation. This record comes from a study of T cells in Graves' hyperthyroidism and ophthalmopathy. Study observations and caveats: The model anticipated ophthalmopathy a median around 6 months pre-onset.

Researchers amplified the TCR beta CDR3 regions from RNA transcripts. Carried out on the TCR CDR3, a first-round RT-PCR used the HTBI primer set. One entry per CDR3 protein, called by TCRdb with MiXCR from the multiplex PCR reads. In the table there are about 510,000 distinct CDR3 sequences, 40% to 55% of which are singletons. The sample consisted of peripheral blood or thyroid tissue (not recorded which). This clonotype was sampled from an adult woman with Graves' disease, either hyperthyroidism or ophthalmopathy (not recorded which).

The CDR3 is CASSLDGYGYNEQFF. CDR3 DNA sequence: TGCGCCAGCAGCTTGGACGGTTACGGTTACAATGAGCAGTTCTTC. The chain links TRBV5-1 to TRBJ2-1; the D is unclear. V lost 0 bases to trimming and J lost 4 bases, with 11 bases between them. The CDR3 runs to 15 residues. CDR1 is SGHRS and CDR2 is YFSETQ in the germline V gene.